The present TCR beta chain was sequenced within a study of blood T cell dynamics during melanoma immunotherapy (dated by TCRdb to the early 2020s). Regarding the complete study: All patients had metastatic melanoma and were given first-line pembrolizumab or nivolumab plus ipilimumab as standard of care in the United Kingdom. To find early correlates of response, peripheral T cell receptor repertoires were profiled in metastatic melanoma patients before and after one cycle of checkpoint inhibitor therapy. The training cohort was made up of consecutive patients, while a further independent group of patients from the same centre was pooled to form an external validation set.

For each sorted CD8+ T cell subset, the entire amount of extracted DNA went into the assay. The immunoSEQ TCRb Assay kit was used according to manufacturer instructions to amplify TCR beta CDR3 sequences from genomic DNA. The KAPA Library Quantification Kit for Illumina platforms was used to quantify the pooled libraries by qPCR. Pooled libraries were sequenced on an Illumina NextSeq 500, clustered at about 0.55-1.1 pM. In the source study's methods: The TCR data were analyzed using immunoSEQ ANALYZER and the R LymphoSeq package. A rearrangement efficiency score was calculated as productive divided by the sum of productive and non-productive CDR3 sequences. Clonality was assessed using the Gini coefficient and diversity using the Renyi index at alpha=1, with pairwise comparisons between timepoints within each patient. In LymphoSeq, clonal relatedness was computed using an edit distance of 3, and repertoire similarity was computed using the Bhattacharyya coefficient. To classify response, a linear discriminant analysis based on week-3 changes in clonality and diversity was built using the R MASS and caret packages. TCRdb obtained this table from immuneACCESS and retained in-frame rearrangements with V and J assigned. These tables miss some clones; where compared with another copy, unresolved V genes account for less than half of the shortfall, and the remainder is unexplained. V, J and clone size reflect that table, while D and trimming were determined from the DNA. This sample lists about 340 clones; 82% were detected once. The ten largest account for around 17% of the sample.

On the study overall, not on this receptor specifically: The relatively small sample size was recognized as a factor that could limit how well the results generalize. Among sorted CD8+ subsets, TIE cells showed the highest similarity to cfDNA CDR3 sequences and the highest clonality, suggesting active turnover with convergence on dominant clones. The study could not determine whether the T cell clones driving repertoire changes were melanoma-specific or reflected general immune activation.

This clone occurred once. The antigen it recognizes is unknown. No base quality information exists; no much larger clone differs at one position. The time point label corresponds to: week 3, after first cycle of checkpoint inhibitor. Immune-effector (TIE) cells were defined as CD3+ CD4- CD8+ CD45RA- CD45RO-high CD27- CCR7- memory T cells. Blood samples were taken at two points: before treatment (T0) and at week 3 (W3), which came after the first cycle of checkpoint blockade. Except for a couple of patients with rapid clinical progression, response was assessed 12 weeks after the first infusion by RECIST 1.1; disease control meant complete response, partial response or stable disease. Any patient who had received prior systemic cancer treatment, was on concomitant immunosuppressant therapy or had synchronous other active malignancies was excluded. Sorted CD8+ memory and naive T cell subsets were sequenced at T0 and W3 from six patients, of whom three were progressing and three had disease control. PBMC were isolated from blood with Lymphoprep and SepMate tubes, followed by red cell lysis. QIAamp DNA Blood Mini kits were used to extract DNA from both PBMC and sorted T cell subsets. Before DNA extraction, CD8+ T cell subsets were live-sorted on a FACSAria III cytometer and then frozen. Fresh PBMC for flow cytometry were kept at 4 degrees C in PBS containing about 2.1% fetal bovine serum and were analyzed within 24 hours.

The CDR3 holds 14 amino acids from the cysteine to the phenylalanine. Only the CDR3 portion is preserved as DNA: 42 bases, with reading frame beginning at the first base. The trim is 5 bases for V and 8 bases for J, with a gap of 17 bases between the germline ends. Looking up the germline V gene yields CDR1 SGHRS and CDR2 YFSETQ. The starting material was CD8+ T cells from blood, obtained from a patient treated with checkpoint blockade. This specimen's cell subset or site label, per the study, means: immune-effector CD8+ memory T cells, CD45RO-high CCR7- CD27-. The TCR sequence derives from a human donor with melanoma. Recombination linked TRBV5-1 to TRBJ2-1, with the D segment possibly TRBD1 or TRBD2, each aligning over 5 bases. The nucleotide sequence reads TGCGCCAGCAGGAACCGGGACCCAATGGATGAGCAGTTCTTC. The translation is CASRNRDPMDEQFF.